The source of this TCR beta chain is a study of cytomegalovirus exposure and HLA in healthy donors. PCR primers comprised 60 Vbeta and 13 Jbeta primers. Only in-frame clones appear in the TCRdb table, and some are missing; sequencing was by immunoSEQ multiplex PCR. The profile covers more than 85,000 clones, with around 86% appearing a single time and about 1.8% taken by the ten largest. CDR1 and CDR2 from the germline V gene are MNHEY and SVGAGI. Between the trimmed V and J ends, which lost 6 bases and 4 bases, there was a span of 12 bases. This CDR3 spans 13 amino acids. Study findings and constraints: Most TCR sequences were rare, but some public TCRs occurred in many donors. Among TCR beta chains, those listed as cytomegalovirus-associated numbered approximately 150. After further analysis at a later stage, 15,000 to 20,000 TCR beta sequences were associated with HLA alleles at 0.05 false discovery rate.

This clone has more than one count but fewer than ten. What it recognizes is unknown. Sequences were obtained from PBMCs. This clonotype was obtained from a man in his forties in good health and CMV-seronegative. The rearrangement joins TRBV6-5 to TRBJ1-2, with D unresolved. The CDR3 DNA follows: TGTGCCAGCAGGCCTTTCGGGTTCTATGGCTACACCTTC. This translates into CASRPFGFYGYTF.